The 16 T cell receptor beta chains below were found in one sample sequenced in a study of T cell responses to AZD1222 COVID-19 vaccine. The table came from immunoSEQ multiplex PCR; TCRdb's copy has only in-frame clones and leaves some out. The table lists fewer than 110,000 clones, about 90% of them singletons, with 22% in the top ten. Sequencing was performed on peripheral blood, taken on day 0 of AZD1222 vaccination. The receptors were sampled from an adult in good health.

This clone was seen only once. The chain employs TRBV4-3 and TRBJ1-2; D unclear. CDR1 is LGHNA, CDR2 YSLEER, per germline. V was clipped by 8 bases and J by 4 bases, with 17 bases between them. The CDR3 spans 14 residues. The CDR3 region has the DNA TGCGCCAGCTCCACCAGCGGCACTGGCTATGGCTACACCTTC. Translating it yields CASSTSGTGYGYTF.

The chain couples TRBV4-3 to TRBJ2-5; D remains unclear. V shed 1 base and J shed 5 bases, with 8 bases lying between them. CDR1 LGHNA and CDR2 YSLEER come from the germline V gene. The CDR3 consists of 13 residues. The CDR3 region is CASSQVRYETQYF. The CDR3 DNA reads TGCGCCAGCAGCCAAGTCCGGTATGAGACCCAGTACTTC.

This clone was detected a few times. V gene TRBV2 combines with J gene TRBJ1-5, with 7 bases aligning to TRBD1. V shed 3 bases, J shed 6 bases, and the junction held 8 bases outside the gene matches. The CDR3 sequence is 15 residues long. Germline V gene data show CDR1 as SNHLY and CDR2 as FYNNEI. The CDR3 loop is CASSEDRQTSQPQHF. The CDR3 bases are TGTGCCAGCAGTGAGGACAGGCAAACTAGTCAGCCCCAGCATTTT.

The chain couples TRBV27 to TRBJ2-3, with 7 bases fitting TRBD1. Per the germline V gene, CDR1 is MNHEY and CDR2 is SMNVEV (reference sequence). The CDR3 loop spans 13 amino acids. Trimming removed 6 bases from V and 6 bases from J; junction bases left unmatched: 6. CDR3 protein: CASSHRGADTQYF. The CDR3 DNA is TGTGCCAGCAGCCACAGGGGCGCGGATACGCAGTATTTT.

This clone occurred once. J is TRBJ1-6 and V is TRBV2; 7 bases align to TRBD1. CDR1 SNHLY and CDR2 FYNNEI come from the germline V gene. Trimming cost V 6 bases and J 7 bases; bases outside gene matches: 3. The CDR3 sequence is 13 residues long. CDR3 sequence: CASSRGENSPLHF. As DNA, the CDR3 is TGTGCCAGCAGCAGGGGGGAAAATTCACCCCTCCACTTT.

The rearrangement uses TRBV7-6 and TRBJ2-2; D is undetermined. The CDR3 has 12 residues. V lost 1 base and J lost 8, with 5 bases in between. Germline V gene sequence: CDR1 SGHVS, CDR2 FNYEAQ. The DNA of the CDR3 is TGTGCCAGCAGCTTAGTCGTTGGGGAGCTGTTTTTT. Translation gives CASSLVVGELFF.

The chain links TRBV7-2 to TRBJ2-1; D is uncertain. The CDR3 has 14 amino acids. Trimming stripped 4 bases from V and 8 bases from J, with 15 bases between. CDR1 SGHTA and CDR2 FQGNSA come from the germline V gene. CDR3 sequence (DNA): TGTGCCAGCAGCTCCCGTACCCCGGGCGATGAGCAGTTCTTC. This gives the protein CASSSRTPGDEQFF. Full variable domain (rest looked up from reference TRBV7-2 and TRBJ2-1): GAGVSQSPSNKVTEKGKDVELRCDPISGHTALYWYRQSLGQGLEFLIYFQGNSAPDKSGLPSDRFSAERTGGSVSTLTIQRTQQEDSAVYLCASSSRTPGDEQFFGPGTRLTVL.

The J gene is TRBJ1-2, the V gene TRBV29-1, with 7 bases aligning to TRBD1. The trim removed 7 bases at V and 8 bases at J, leaving 13 bases unmatched. The CDR3 totals 13 residues. Per germline, CDR1 SQVTM and CDR2 ANQGSEA. The CDR3 region is CSALDRAPWGYTF. Here the CDR3 DNA reads TGCAGCGCCTTAGACAGGGCGCCCTGGGGCTACACCTTC.

V and J are TRBV19 and TRBJ1-4; 8 bases match TRBD1. The CDR3 is 19 residues long. CDR1 LNHDA and CDR2 SQIVND come from the germline V gene (reference sequence). V shed 1 base, J shed 3 bases, and the junction held 13 bases outside the gene matches. The CDR3 reads CASSIAQSNPDRANEKLFF. Here the CDR3 DNA reads TGTGCCAGTAGTATAGCCCAATCAAACCCGGACAGGGCTAATGAAAAACTGTTTTTT.

This chain joins TRBV7-8 and TRBJ1-1, with D hard to call. Trimming took off 7 bases at V and 7 bases at J, with 19 bases between the two ends. The CDR3 has 14 amino acids. Per germline, CDR1 SGHVS and CDR2 FQNEAQ. CDR3 protein: CASTPSRFYFEAFF. The CDR3 DNA sequence: TGTGCCAGCACCCCGAGTAGGTTTTACTTTGAAGCTTTCTTT.

The gene calls are TRBV5-1 and TRBJ2-1; 9 bases agree with TRBD2. The ends lost 0 bases at V and 4 bases at J; junction bases unmatched: 2. In germline, CDR1 is SGHRS, CDR2 YFSETQ. This CDR3 has 15 residues. The CDR3 DNA reads TGCGCCAGCAGCTTGGAGCTAGCGGGATACAATGAGCAGTTCTTC. Translating gives CASSLELAGYNEQFF.

The chain is built from TRBV20-1 and TRBJ1-3, with D uncertain. V was cut by 3 bases and J by 0 bases, with 9 bases left in between. The CDR3 loop spans 14 amino acids. The germline gives CDR1 DFQATT, CDR2 SNEGSKA (reference sequence). The CDR3 region is CSASNIDSGNTIYF. The CDR3 bases are TGCAGTGCTAGTAACATAGACTCTGGAAACACCATATATTTT.

V and J are TRBV2 and TRBJ1-1; D might be TRBD1 (5 bases). The CDR3 is made up of 13 amino acids. V was trimmed by 6 bases and J by 1 base, leaving 9 bases between them. Germline V gene data show CDR1 as SNHLY and CDR2 as FYNNEI. This CDR3 reads CASRPDRNTEAFF. For the CDR3, the DNA is TGTGCCAGCAGACCCGACAGGAACACTGAAGCTTTCTTT.

This clone was seen more than once but under ten times. This chain links TRBV27 with TRBJ1-4, with D possibly TRBD1 on 5 matching bases. CDR1 is MNHEY and CDR2 is SMNVEV in the germline V gene (reference sequence). V gave up 2 bases and J gave up 6 bases, with 10 bases separating them. The CDR3 contains 14 residues. This chain's CDR3 is CASSLKGRDEKLFF. The CDR3 DNA reads as TGTGCCAGCAGTTTAAAGGGGAGAGATGAAAAACTGTTTTTT.

The rearrangement joins TRBV5-6 to TRBJ2-3; either TRBD1 or TRBD2 may supply D (6 bases each). The germline CDR1 and CDR2 sequences are SGHDT and YYEEEE. The CDR3 is 15 amino acids. Trimming took off 1 base at V and 0 bases at J, with 9 bases between the two ends. CDR3 DNA: TGTGCCAGCAGCTTGTGGGGGGCTAGCACAGATACGCAGTATTTT. Encoded protein: CASSLWGASTDTQYF.

The rearrangement joins TRBV7-9 to TRBJ1-5, with unresolved D. Per the germline V gene, CDR1 is SEHNR and CDR2 is FQNEAQ (reference sequence). The CDR3 sequence is 13 residues long. The germline V and J ends were trimmed by 4 bases and 9 bases, with 13 bases remaining between them. The DNA for the CDR3 is TGTGCCAGCAGCTCGGGTAATGGTGGGCCCCAGCATTTT. Translated, it gives CASSSGNGGPQHF.